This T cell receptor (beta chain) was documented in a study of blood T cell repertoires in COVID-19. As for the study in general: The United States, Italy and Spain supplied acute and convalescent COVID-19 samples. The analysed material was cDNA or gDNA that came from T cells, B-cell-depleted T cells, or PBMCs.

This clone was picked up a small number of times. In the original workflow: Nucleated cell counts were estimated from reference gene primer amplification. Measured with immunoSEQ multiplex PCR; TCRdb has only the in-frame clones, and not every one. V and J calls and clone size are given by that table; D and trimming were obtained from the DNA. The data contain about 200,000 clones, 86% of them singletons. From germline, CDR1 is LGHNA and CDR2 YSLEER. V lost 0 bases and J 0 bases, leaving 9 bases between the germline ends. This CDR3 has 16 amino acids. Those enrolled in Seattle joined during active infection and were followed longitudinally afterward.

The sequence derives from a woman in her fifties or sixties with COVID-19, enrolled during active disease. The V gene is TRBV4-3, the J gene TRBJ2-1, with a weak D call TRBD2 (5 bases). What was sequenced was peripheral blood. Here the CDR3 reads CASSQDTRSSYNEQFF. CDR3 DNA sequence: TGCGCCAGCAGCCAAGATACTAGGAGCTCCTACAATGAGCAGTTCTTC.